This is a list of T cell receptor beta chains from one sample in a study of T cells in narcolepsy. Produced via immunoSEQ multiplex PCR; TCRdb's table is partial and in-frame only. In the table there are about 27,000 clones, about 89% of which are singletons. Sequencing was carried out using CD45RA- memory CD4+ T cells from PBMCs. All receptors come from a human donor with narcolepsy. Both conserved end residues are part of each CDR3. The D gene is left open where the match is weak. Not every row has a clone size; where given, it reads once, few, many or a size class.

d_gene,j_gene,abundance,v_gene,CDR3aa,CDR3nt
-,TRBJ2-2,-,TRBV6-1,CASSTGSTGELFF,TGTGCCAGCAGTACGGGGTCCACCGGGGAGCTGTTTTTT
TRBD2,TRBJ2-3,-,TRBV27,CASSTLPGGGAGDTQYF,TGTGCCAGCAGTACCCTCCCTGGCGGGGGGGCAGGGGATACGCAGTATTTT
-,TRBJ1-4,-,TRBV20-1,CSTTPGEKLFF,TGCAGTACAACACCGGGTGAAAAACTGTTTTTT
TRBD1,TRBJ2-1,-,TRBV11-2,CASSSGQGYYNEQFF,TGTGCCAGCAGCTCAGGACAGGGGTACTACAATGAGCAGTTCTTC
-,TRBJ2-1,-,TRBV19,CASSPLLGYEQFF,TGTGCCAGTAGTCCCCTCTTGGGATATGAGCAGTTCTTC
-,TRBJ2-5,-,TRBV4-1,CASSQDFFSGHRDQETQYF,TGCGCCAGCAGCCAAGATTTTTTCAGCGGCCACAGGGACCAAGAGACCCAGTACTTC
TRBD1,TRBJ1-1,-,TRBV6-6,CASRRQQGFEAFF,TGTGCCAGCAGAAGACAACAGGGGTTTGAAGCTTTCTTT
-,TRBJ1-4,-,TRBV19,CASSAPENEKLFF,TGTGCCAGTAGTGCGCCAGAGAATGAAAAACTGTTTTTT
-,TRBJ2-5,-,TRBV11-2,CASSLIRKETQYF,TGTGCCAGCAGCTTAATCAGGAAAGAGACCCAGTACTTC
TRBD2,TRBJ2-7,-,TRBV18,CASSFVGVAGGEQYF,TGTGCCAGCTCATTCGTCGGCGTAGCGGGGGGCGAGCAGTACTTC
-,TRBJ1-1,-,TRBV19,CASTRVGEGTEAFF,TGTGCCAGTACCCGGGTAGGGGAGGGCACTGAAGCTTTCTTT
-,TRBJ1-5,-,TRBV2,CASGYINQPQHF,TGTGCCAGCGGGTACATCAATCAGCCCCAGCATTTT
-,TRBJ1-2,-,TRBV10-3,CAISESQGTLNYGYTF,TGTGCCATCAGTGAGTCCCAGGGGACTTTGAACTATGGCTACACCTTC
TRBD1,TRBJ1-6,-,TRBV7-9,CASSSGTGARNSPLHF,TGTGCCAGCAGCTCCGGGACAGGGGCTCGCAATTCACCCCTCCACTTT
-,TRBJ2-3,-,TRBV7-9,CASSLGGRVTDTQYF,TGTGCCAGCAGCTTAGGTGGCAGGGTGACAGATACGCAGTATTTT
TRBD1,TRBJ2-7,few,TRBV7-9,CASSQGDRERHEQYF,TGTGCCAGCAGCCAAGGGGACAGGGAACGACACGAGCAGTACTTC
TRBD1,TRBJ1-1,-,TRBV6-6,CASSSQGANTEAFF,TGTGCCAGCAGTAGCCAGGGGGCGAACACTGAAGCTTTCTTT
-,TRBJ1-4,few,TRBV5-1,CASSGEGATNEKLFF,TGCGCCAGCAGCGGGGAGGGGGCAACTAATGAAAAACTGTTTTTT
-,TRBJ2-1,few,TRBV28,CASSLTRSYNEQFF,TGTGCCAGCAGTTTAACCAGGTCCTACAATGAGCAGTTCTTC
-,TRBJ1-4,once,TRBV6-5,CASSYTSEIDEKLFF,TGTGCCAGCAGTTACACGAGCGAGATTGATGAAAAACTGTTTTTT
TRBD1,TRBJ2-2,-,TRBV4-1,CASSQEGTGVTGELFF,TGCGCCAGCAGCCAAGAGGGGACAGGGGTTACCGGGGAGCTGTTTTTT
-,TRBJ2-1,-,TRBV23-1,CASSQSPERHNEQFF,TGCGCCAGCAGTCAATCACCAGAACGACACAATGAGCAGTTCTTC
-,TRBJ1-5,-,TRBV18,CASSLQGNGNQPQHF,TGTGCCAGCTCATTACAGGGTAACGGCAATCAGCCCCAGCATTTT
-,TRBJ2-3,-,TRBV2,CASTGSSDTQYF,TGTGCCAGCACCGGGTCATCAGATACGCAGTATTTT
-,TRBJ1-4,once,TRBV4-2,CASSQRAGTLNEKLFF,TGTGCCAGCAGCCAACGAGCCGGGACACTCAATGAAAAACTGTTTTTT
TRBD2,TRBJ2-3,-,TRBV9,CASSVSGGVADTQYF,TGTGCCAGCAGCGTAAGCGGGGGGGTAGCAGATACGCAGTATTTT
-,TRBJ2-4,-,TRBV6-1,CASSEDQEVFIQNKNIQYF,TGTGCCAGCAGTGAAGATCAAGAGGTCTTCATTCAGAACAAAAACATTCAGTACTTC
-,TRBJ2-2,once,TRBV5-6,CASSLVGANTGELFF,TGTGCCAGCAGCTTGGTGGGGGCCAACACCGGGGAGCTGTTTTTT
-,TRBJ2-5,-,TRBV6-5,CASSPTQGGPETQYF,TGTGCCAGCAGCCCTACACAGGGGGGGCCAGAGACCCAGTACTTC
-,TRBJ2-3,-,TRBV11-3,CASSLDGNTDTQYF,TGTGCCAGCAGCTTAGATGGTAACACAGATACGCAGTATTTT
TRBD1,TRBJ1-1,-,TRBV2,CASSPRAGGNTEAFF,TGTGCCAGCAGCCCTAGGGCAGGGGGGAACACTGAAGCTTTCTTT
TRBD1,TRBJ2-7,-,TRBV5-1,CASSPLRTGDVYEQYF,TGCGCCAGCAGCCCGCTCAGGACAGGGGACGTCTACGAGCAGTACTTC
-,TRBJ1-1,-,TRBV6-6,CASIMEMNTEAFF,TGTGCCAGCATCATGGAAATGAACACTGAAGCTTTCTTT
-,TRBJ1-2,-,TRBV9,CASSGAGGAAGYTF,TGTGCCAGCAGCGGAGCCGGGGGGGCGGCTGGCTACACCTTC
TRBD1,TRBJ1-2,-,TRBV28,CAIHRGHGYTF,TGTGCCATCCACAGGGGGCACGGCTACACCTTC
-,TRBJ1-5,-,TRBV6-1,CASSDLSGGEGQPQHF,TGTGCCAGCAGTGATCTATCAGGAGGGGAAGGTCAGCCCCAGCATTTT
-,TRBJ2-3,few,TRBV5-6,CASSLNGGGRDRQYF,TGTGCCAGCAGCTTGAATGGAGGGGGGAGAGATAGGCAGTATTTT
-,TRBJ2-3,-,TRBV5-6,CASSLAGLSTDTQYF,TGTGCCAGCAGCTTGGCGGGACTCAGCACAGATACGCAGTATTTT
TRBD1,TRBJ2-3,-,TRBV19,CASSIRQGEDTQYF,TGTGCCAGTAGTATTCGACAGGGGGAAGATACGCAGTATTTT
-,TRBJ2-3,-,TRBV10-1,CASVIARALTDTQYF,TGCGCCAGCGTGATAGCTAGGGCTCTCACAGATACGCAGTATTTT
TRBD1,TRBJ2-3,-,TRBV5-8,CASILPGTGSTDTQYF,TGTGCCAGCATACTGCCCGGGACAGGGAGCACAGATACGCAGTATTTT
TRBD2,TRBJ2-3,-,TRBV15,CATSRSGLASDTQYF,TGTGCCACCAGCAGATCAGGACTAGCCTCAGATACGCAGTATTTT
-,TRBJ2-1,-,TRBV10-1,CASSEKLNEQFF,TGCGCCAGCAGTGAGAAGCTCAATGAGCAGTTCTTC
-,TRBJ1-2,-,TRBV5-6,CASSLGQNYGYTF,TGTGCCAGCAGCTTGGGCCAGAACTATGGCTACACCTTC
-,TRBJ2-1,few,TRBV2,CASSDQGGRFGNEQFF,TGTGCCAGCAGTGACCAGGGCGGAAGGTTTGGAAATGAGCAGTTCTTC
-,TRBJ2-5,-,TRBV29-1,CSEEAETQYF,TGCAGCGAAGAAGCGGAGACCCAGTACTTC
-,TRBJ1-1,-,TRBV12-5,CASDAQANTEAFF,TGTGCTAGTGATGCACAGGCGAACACTGAAGCTTTCTTT
-,TRBJ2-5,once,TRBV5-1,CASSLGQETQYF,TGCGCCAGCAGCTTGGGCCAAGAGACCCAGTACTTC
-,TRBJ1-2,-,TRBV7-9,CASSLAGREDGYTF,TGTGCCAGCAGCTTAGCGGGCAGGGAGGATGGCTACACCTTC